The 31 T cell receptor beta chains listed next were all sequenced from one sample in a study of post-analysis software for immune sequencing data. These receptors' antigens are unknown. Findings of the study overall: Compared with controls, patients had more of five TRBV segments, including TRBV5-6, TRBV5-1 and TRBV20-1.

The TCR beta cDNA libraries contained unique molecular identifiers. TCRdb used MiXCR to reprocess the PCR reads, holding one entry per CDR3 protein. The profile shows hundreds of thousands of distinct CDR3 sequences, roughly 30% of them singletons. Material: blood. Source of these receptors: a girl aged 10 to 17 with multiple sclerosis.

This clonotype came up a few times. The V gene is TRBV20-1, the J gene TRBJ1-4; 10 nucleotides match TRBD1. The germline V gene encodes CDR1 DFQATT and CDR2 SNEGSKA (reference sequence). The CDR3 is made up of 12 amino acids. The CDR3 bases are TGCAGCCTGACAGGGGGCGATGAAAAACTGTTTTTT. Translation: CSLTGGDEKLFF.

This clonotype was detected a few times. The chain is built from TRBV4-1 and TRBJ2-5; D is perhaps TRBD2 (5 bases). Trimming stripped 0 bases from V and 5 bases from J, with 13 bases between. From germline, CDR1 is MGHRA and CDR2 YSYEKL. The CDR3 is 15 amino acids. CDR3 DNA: TGCGCCAGCAGCCAAGAACCACTAGTCTATGAGACCCAGTACTTC. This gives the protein CASSQEPLVYETQYF.

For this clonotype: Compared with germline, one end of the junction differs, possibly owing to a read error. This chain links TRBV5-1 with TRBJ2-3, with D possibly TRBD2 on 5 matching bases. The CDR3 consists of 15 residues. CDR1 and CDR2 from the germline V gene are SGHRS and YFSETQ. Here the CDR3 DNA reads TGCGCCAGCAGCTTTGAACGGGATTCCACAGATACTCAGTATTTT. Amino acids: CASSFERDSTDTQYF.

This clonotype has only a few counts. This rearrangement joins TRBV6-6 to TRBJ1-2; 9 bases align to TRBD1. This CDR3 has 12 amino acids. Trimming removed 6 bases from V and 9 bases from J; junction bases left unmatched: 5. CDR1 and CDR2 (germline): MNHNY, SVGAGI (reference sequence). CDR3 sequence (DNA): TGTGCCAGCAGCCGGGACAGGGCCAGCTACACCTTC. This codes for CASSRDRASYTF.

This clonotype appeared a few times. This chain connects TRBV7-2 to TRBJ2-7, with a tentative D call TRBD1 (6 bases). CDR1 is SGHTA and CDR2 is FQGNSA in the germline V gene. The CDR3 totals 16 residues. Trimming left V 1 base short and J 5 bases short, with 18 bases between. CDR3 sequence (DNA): TGTGCCAGCAGCTTAGTTGGGGGCGTCCAGGGTAACGAGCAGTACTTC. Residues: CASSLVGGVQGNEQYF.

CDR3 sequence reads: CASSRVEDVYRNQPQHF. The CDR3 region has the DNA TGCGCCAGCAGCCGCGTGGAGGACGTCTACCGCAATCAGCCCCAGCATTTT. The V and J genes are TRBV4-1 and TRBJ1-5; no firm D call. This CDR3 comprises 17 residues. Germline V gene data show CDR1 as MGHRA and CDR2 as YSYEKL. The ends were cut back, 4 bases at V and 2 bases at J, with 18 bases in the middle.

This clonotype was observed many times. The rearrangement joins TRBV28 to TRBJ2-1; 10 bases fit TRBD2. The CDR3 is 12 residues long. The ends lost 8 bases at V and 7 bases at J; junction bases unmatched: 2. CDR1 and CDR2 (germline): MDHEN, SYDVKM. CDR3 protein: CASLAGENEQFF. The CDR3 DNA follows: TGTGCCAGCCTAGCGGGAGAGAATGAGCAGTTCTTC.

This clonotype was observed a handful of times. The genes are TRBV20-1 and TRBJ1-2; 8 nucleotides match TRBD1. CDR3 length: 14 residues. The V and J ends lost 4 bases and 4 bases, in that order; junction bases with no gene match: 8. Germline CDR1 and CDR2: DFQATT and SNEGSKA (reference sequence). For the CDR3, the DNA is TGCAGTGCTACACCCGGACAGGGAACCTATGGCTACACCTTC. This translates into CSATPGQGTYGYTF.

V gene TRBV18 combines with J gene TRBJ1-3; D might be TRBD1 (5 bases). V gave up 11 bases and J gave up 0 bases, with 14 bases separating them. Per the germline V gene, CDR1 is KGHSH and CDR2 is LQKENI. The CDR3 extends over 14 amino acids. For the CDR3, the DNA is TGTGCCGGGTACGACAGCTACTCTGGAAACACCATATATTTT. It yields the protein CAGYDSYSGNTIYF.

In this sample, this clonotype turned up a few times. The CDR3 nucleotides read TGTGCCAGCAGCTTAGTAGGACCCTACGAGCAGTACTTC. It codes for CASSLVGPYEQYF. The genes are TRBV7-9 and TRBJ2-7, with D hard to call. This CDR3 is 13 amino acids long. Germline V gene sequence: CDR1 SEHNR, CDR2 FQNEAQ (reference sequence). V was shortened by 1 base and J by 2 bases, with 6 bases between the two germline ends.

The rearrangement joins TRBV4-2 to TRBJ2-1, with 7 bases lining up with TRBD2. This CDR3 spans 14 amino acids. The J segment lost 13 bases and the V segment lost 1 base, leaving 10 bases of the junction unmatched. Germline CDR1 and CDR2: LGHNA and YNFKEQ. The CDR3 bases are TGTGCCAGCAGCCAAGGGGGGGGTTCGGAGACCCAGTTCTTC. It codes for CASSQGGGSETQFF.

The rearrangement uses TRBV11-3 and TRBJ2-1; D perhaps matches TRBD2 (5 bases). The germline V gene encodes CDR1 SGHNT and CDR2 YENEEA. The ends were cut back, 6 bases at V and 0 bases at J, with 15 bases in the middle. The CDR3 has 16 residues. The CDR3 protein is CASSCDERSSYNEQFF. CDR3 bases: TGTGCCAGCAGTTGCGATGAGCGGAGCTCCTACAATGAGCAGTTCTTC.

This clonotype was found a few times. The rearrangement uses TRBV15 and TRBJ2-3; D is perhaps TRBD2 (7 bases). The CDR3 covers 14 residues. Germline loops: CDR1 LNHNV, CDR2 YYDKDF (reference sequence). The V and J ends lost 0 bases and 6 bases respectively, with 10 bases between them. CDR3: CATSRDSGGDTQYF. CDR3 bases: TGTGCCACCAGCAGAGATTCGGGGGGCGATACGCAGTATTTT.

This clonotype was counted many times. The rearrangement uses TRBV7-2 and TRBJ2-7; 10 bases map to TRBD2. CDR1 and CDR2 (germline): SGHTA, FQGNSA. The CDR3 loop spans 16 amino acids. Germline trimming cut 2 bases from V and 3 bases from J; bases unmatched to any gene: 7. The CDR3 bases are TGTGCCAGCAGCTTATGGCCGGCTAGCGGGAGCTACGAGCAGTACTTC. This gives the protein CASSLWPASGSYEQYF.

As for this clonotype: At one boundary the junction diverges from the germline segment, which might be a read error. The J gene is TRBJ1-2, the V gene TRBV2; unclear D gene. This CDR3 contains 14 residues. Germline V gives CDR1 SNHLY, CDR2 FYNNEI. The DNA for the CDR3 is TGTGCCAGCAAAGTTGGTACAGCTAACTATGGCCACACCTTC. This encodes CASKVGTANYGHTF.

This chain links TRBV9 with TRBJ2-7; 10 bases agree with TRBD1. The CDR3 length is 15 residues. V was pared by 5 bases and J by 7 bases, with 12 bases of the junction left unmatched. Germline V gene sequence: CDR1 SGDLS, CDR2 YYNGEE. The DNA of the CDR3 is TGTGCCAGCAGGACGAGGACAGGGGGACTACGGGAGCAGTACTTC. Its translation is CASRTRTGGLREQYF.

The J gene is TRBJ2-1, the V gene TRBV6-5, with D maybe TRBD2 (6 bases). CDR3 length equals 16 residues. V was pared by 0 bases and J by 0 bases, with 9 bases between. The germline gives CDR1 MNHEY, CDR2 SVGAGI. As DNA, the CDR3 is TGTGCCAGCAGTTACTCGGGGGGTGGCTCCTACAATGAGCAGTTCTTC. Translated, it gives CASSYSGGGSYNEQFF.

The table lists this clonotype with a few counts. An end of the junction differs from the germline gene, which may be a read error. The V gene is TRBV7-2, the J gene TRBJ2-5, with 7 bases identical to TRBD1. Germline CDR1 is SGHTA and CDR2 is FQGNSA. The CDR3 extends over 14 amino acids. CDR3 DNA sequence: TGTGTCAGCAGCTTAGGGACAGCTCAAGAGACCCAGTACTTC. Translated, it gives CVSSLGTAQETQYF. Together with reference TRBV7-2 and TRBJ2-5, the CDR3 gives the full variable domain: GAGVSQSPSNKVTEKGKDVELRCDPISGHTALYWYRQSLGQGLEFLIYFQGNSAPDKSGLPSDRFSAERTGGSVSTLTIQRTQQEDSAVYLCVSSLGTAQETQYFGPGTRLLVL.

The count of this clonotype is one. CDR3 DNA sequence: TGTGCCAGCAGCTCAACCGGGGACAGGGATTCAGATACGCAGTATTTT. Translation gives CASSSTGDRDSDTQYF. This chain uses TRBV5-5 with TRBJ2-3, with 9 bases aligning to TRBD1. Germline V gives CDR1 SGHKS, CDR2 YYEKEE (reference sequence). The CDR3 extends over 16 amino acids. The ends lost 3 bases at V and 4 bases at J; junction bases unmatched: 9.

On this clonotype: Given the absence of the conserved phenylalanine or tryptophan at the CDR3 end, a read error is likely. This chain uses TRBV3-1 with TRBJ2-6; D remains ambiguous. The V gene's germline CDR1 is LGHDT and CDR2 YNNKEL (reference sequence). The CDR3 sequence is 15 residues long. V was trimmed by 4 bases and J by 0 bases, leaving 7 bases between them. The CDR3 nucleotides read TGTGCCAGCAGCCCAGTAGACTCTGGGGCCAACGTCCTGACTGTC. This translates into CASSPVDSGANVLTV.

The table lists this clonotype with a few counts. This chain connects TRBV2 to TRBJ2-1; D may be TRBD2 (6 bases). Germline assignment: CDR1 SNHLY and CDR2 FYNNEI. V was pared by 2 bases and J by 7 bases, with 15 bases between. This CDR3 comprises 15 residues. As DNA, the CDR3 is TGTGCCAGCAGTGAAAGTAGCGGCGCGCCGAATGAGCAGTTCTTC. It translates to CASSESSGAPNEQFF.

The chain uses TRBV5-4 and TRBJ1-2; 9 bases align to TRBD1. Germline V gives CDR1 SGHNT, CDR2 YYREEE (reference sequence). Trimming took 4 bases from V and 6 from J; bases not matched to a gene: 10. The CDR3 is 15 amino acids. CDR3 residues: CASSPPGTGYDGYTF. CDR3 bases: TGTGCCAGCAGCCCTCCCGGGACAGGGTATGATGGCTACACCTTC.

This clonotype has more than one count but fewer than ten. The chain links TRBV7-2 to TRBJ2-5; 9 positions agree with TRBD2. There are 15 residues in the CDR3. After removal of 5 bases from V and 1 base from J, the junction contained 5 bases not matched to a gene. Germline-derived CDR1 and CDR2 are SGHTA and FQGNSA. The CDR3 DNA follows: TGTGCCAGCAGCAAGGGACTAGCAGCCCAAGAGACCCAGTACTTC. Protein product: CASSKGLAAQETQYF.

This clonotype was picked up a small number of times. Here the CDR3 reads CASRFDSNEQFF. The CDR3 DNA follows: TGTGCCAGCAGGTTCGACAGCAATGAGCAGTTCTTC. The chain has TRBV12-3 or TRBV12-4 and TRBJ2-1, with D possibly being TRBD1 (5 bases). The CDR3 has 12 residues. With 6 bases removed from V and 6 bases from J, the gap between germline ends came to 9 bases.

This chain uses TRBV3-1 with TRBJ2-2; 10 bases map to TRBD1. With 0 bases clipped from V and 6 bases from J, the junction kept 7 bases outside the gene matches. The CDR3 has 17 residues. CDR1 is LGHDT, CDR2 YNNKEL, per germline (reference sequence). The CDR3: CASSQDGWDRGPGELFF. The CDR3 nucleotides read TGTGCCAGCAGCCAAGATGGATGGGACAGGGGCCCCGGGGAGCTGTTTTTT.

The DNA for the CDR3 is TGCAGCGTTTTAGTCGGGAAGGGAGGGAGTGATGGCTACACCTTC. Its translation is CSVLVGKGGSDGYTF. The genes are TRBV29-1 and TRBJ1-2; D gene ambiguous. The length of the CDR3 is 15 residues. With 5 bases removed from V and 6 bases from J, the gap between germline ends came to 22 bases. Germline lookup yields CDR1 SQVTM and CDR2 ANQGSEA.

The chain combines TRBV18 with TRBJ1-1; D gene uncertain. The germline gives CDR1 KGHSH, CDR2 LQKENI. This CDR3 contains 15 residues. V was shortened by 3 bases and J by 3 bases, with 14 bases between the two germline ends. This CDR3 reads CASSPTSGFYTEAFF. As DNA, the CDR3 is TGTGCCAGCTCACCGACGTCGGGTTTCTACACTGAAGCTTTCTTT.

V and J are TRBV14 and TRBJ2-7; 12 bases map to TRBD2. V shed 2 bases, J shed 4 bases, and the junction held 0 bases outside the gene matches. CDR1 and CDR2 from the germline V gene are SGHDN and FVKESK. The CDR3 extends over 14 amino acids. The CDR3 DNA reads TGTGCCAGCAGCCAACTAGCGGGAGGGTACGAGCAGTACTTC. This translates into CASSQLAGGYEQYF.

The CDR3 region has the DNA TGTGCCAGCAGCTTAGGGGGGGTTACTATTCCCTATGGCTACACCTTC. It specifies CASSLGGVTIPYGYTF. The genes are TRBV7-8 and TRBJ1-2; D is perhaps TRBD1 (5 bases). The V end was cut by 1 base, the J end by 4 bases, with 16 bases between. CDR3 length: 16 amino acids. Germline V CDR1 and CDR2: SGHVS, FQNEAQ.

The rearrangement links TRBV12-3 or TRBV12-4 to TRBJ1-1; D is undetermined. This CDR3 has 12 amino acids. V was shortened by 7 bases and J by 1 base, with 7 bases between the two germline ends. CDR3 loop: CASIPPNTEAFF. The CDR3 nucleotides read TGTGCCAGCATCCCCCCGAACACTGAAGCTTTCTTT.

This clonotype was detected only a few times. The CDR3 protein is CASSARTGTAQFF. CDR3 sequence (DNA): TGCGCCAGCAGCGCAAGGACAGGAACGGCCCAGTTCTTC. V usage is TRBV5-1 and J usage is TRBJ2-1, with TRBD1 identical over 7 bases. This CDR3 spans 13 amino acids. V gave up 4 bases and J gave up 13 bases; unmatched junction bases: 11. From germline, CDR1 is SGHRS and CDR2 YFSETQ.